Detailed here is one T cell receptor beta chain. Antigen specificity is unknown. Trimming stripped 7 bases from V and 0 bases from J, with 10 bases between. Germline loops: CDR1 MNHEY, CDR2 SVGAGI. This CDR3 is built from 13 residues. PCR amplification relied on 60 Vbeta primers (plus 13 Jbeta primers). TCRdb's copy holds only in-frame clones and misses some; the assay was immunoSEQ multiplex PCR. The table lists about 160,000 clones, more than 65% of them singletons. The data derive from a study of cytomegalovirus exposure and HLA in healthy donors. General study points: Some highly shared sequence variants likely arose as a pipeline artifact. Later analysis identified several of the most significant clusters that appeared linked to common viral pathogens.

This chain uses TRBV6-5 with TRBJ2-7, with D unclear. This TCR derives from a male donor in good health and CMV-seronegative. The sequenced sample consisted of PBMCs. CDR3 sequence reads: CASTAASSYEQYF. The CDR3 DNA is TGTGCCAGCACGGCGGCGAGCTCCTACGAGCAGTACTTC.